This TCR beta chain was identified in a study of blood T cell repertoires in COVID-19. Study-wide background: Acute and convalescent COVID-19 specimens originated in the United States, Italy and Spain. The cDNA or gDNA used as material had been derived from T cells, B-cell-depleted T cells, or PBMCs.

How the authors handled the data: Estimated nucleated cell counts came from reference gene primer amplification. Produced via immunoSEQ multiplex PCR; TCRdb's table is partial and in-frame only. V, J and clone size are taken as reported in that table, and D and trimming were inferred from the DNA itself. The table has about 130,000 clones, almost 80% seen once. The germline V and J ends were trimmed by 8 bases and 0 bases, with 20 bases remaining between them. The CDR3 has 17 residues. CDR1 MDHEN and CDR2 SYDVKM come from the germline V gene. This receptor was taken from a man between 60 and 75 years old who had recovered from COVID-19. The sequenced sample consisted of peripheral blood. This sequence joins TRBV28 and TRBJ2-1; D might be TRBD1 (6 bases). The CDR3 protein is CASQEGDASFSYNEQFF. As DNA, the CDR3 is TGTGCCAGCCAAGAGGGGGACGCCTCGTTCTCCTACAATGAGCAGTTCTTC.